This T cell receptor beta chain stems from a study of memory CD4+ T cells and cytomegalovirus serostatus. At the level of the study: Donors were healthy Belgian adults, under 10 CMV seropositive and under 30 seronegative.

The CDR3 extends over 16 amino acids. V shed 5 bases and J shed 5 bases, with 21 bases lying between them. The germline CDR1 and CDR2 sequences are SGHTA and FQGTGA. On this clone itself: Its specificity is not known.

The sort gate was single viable CD3+CD4+CD8-CD45RO+ cells for memory CD4+ T cells. Here immunoSEQ multiplex PCR was the method, and the copy in TCRdb shows in-frame clones only, minus some. The table shows over 35,000 clones, with roughly 80% occurring only once. Study results and caveats: CMV serostatus prediction reached median AUC approximately 0.96, or 0.89 with US-trained model.

The sequence came from an adult in good health and CMV-seronegative. The rearrangement joins TRBV7-3 to TRBJ1-2, with D tentatively TRBD1 (6 bases). Input material: memory CD4+ T cells from blood. This CDR3 reads CASSPSGGATGYGYTF. The CDR3 DNA reads TGTGCCAGCAGCCCCTCTGGGGGGGCTACGGGGTATGGCTACACCTTC.